A selection of T cell receptor beta chains follows, all from one sample in a study of blood T cell repertoires in COVID-19. The repertoire was sequenced with immunoSEQ multiplex PCR; TCRdb's copy has only in-frame clones and lacks some. The sample shows some 180,000 clones, 81% of them seen only once. The sample comprised peripheral blood. The source of these receptors is a woman between 35 and 50 years old with COVID-19, enrolled during active disease. The CDR3 runs from the conserved cysteine through the conserved F or W. D genes are given only for firm matches. For some rows the clone size is stated as once, few or many, or as a class when expanded; others skip it.

len	j_gene	v_gene	d_gene	abundance	CDR3aa	CDR3nt
14	TRBJ2-7	TRBV6-5	TRBD2	NA	CASSGLAATYEQYF	TGTGCCAGCAGCGGACTAGCGGCTACCTACGAGCAGTACTTC
17	TRBJ2-7	TRBV3-1/TRBV3-2	NA	NA	CASSQVGAGAGVGEQYF	TGTGCCAGCAGCCAAGTCGGCGCCGGCGCAGGGGTGGGGGAGCAGTACTTC
13	TRBJ2-2	TRBV30	NA	NA	CAWKGGGTGELFF	TGTGCCTGGAAGGGAGGGGGTACCGGGGAGCTGTTTTTT
18	TRBJ1-2	TRBV7-2	TRBD1	NA	CASSLATQQIRGRGGYTF	TGTGCCAGCAGCTTAGCGACTCAACAAATCAGGGGGCGCGGTGGCTACACCTTC
15	TRBJ1-1	TRBV28	TRBD1	NA	CASSFGGTGGTEAFF	TGTGCCAGCAGTTTTGGAGGGACAGGGGGAACTGAAGCTTTCTTT
13	TRBJ1-2	TRBV11-2	TRBD1	NA	CASSTQGALGYTF	TGTGCCAGCAGCACCCAGGGGGCGCTTGGCTACACCTTC
13	TRBJ1-5	TRBV7-2	NA	NA	CASSRRINQPQHF	TGTGCCAGCAGCCGCAGGATAAATCAGCCCCAGCATTTT
15	TRBJ1-1	TRBV3-1/TRBV3-2	NA	NA	CASSLGGGMNTEAFF	TGTGCCAGCAGCCTGGGGGGGGGCATGAACACTGAAGCTTTCTTT
19	TRBJ2-7	TRBV18	NA	NA	CASSRGLRGRHFQTYEQYF	TGTGCCAGCTCAAGAGGACTACGTGGTAGACATTTCCAAACCTACGAGCAGTACTTC
18	TRBJ2-2	TRBV5-4	TRBD2	NA	CASSFSLSGGHNTGELFF	TGTGCCAGCAGCTTTTCACTCAGCGGGGGGCACAACACCGGGGAGCTGTTTTTT
17	TRBJ2-7	TRBV27	TRBD2	NA	CASSLSPLAGDPLKQYF	TGTGCCAGCAGTTTATCTCCATTAGCGGGAGATCCTCTCAAGCAGTACTTC
15	TRBJ2-5	TRBV6-5	NA	NA	CASSYSQQGMKTQYF	TGTGCCAGCAGTTACTCGCAACAGGGAATGAAGACCCAGTACTTC
17	TRBJ1-2	TRBV5-6	NA	once	CASSGWGGASIFNGYTF	TGTGCCAGCAGCGGCTGGGGGGGCGCATCAATCTTCAATGGCTACACCTTC
15	TRBJ2-4	TRBV5-6	TRBD1	few	CASSLLQGDKNIQYF	TGTGCCAGCAGCTTGTTACAGGGGGACAAAAACATTCAGTACTTC
16	TRBJ2-7	TRBV11-2	TRBD1	NA	CASSDVPGTGIYEQYF	TGTGCCAGCAGCGACGTTCCGGGGACAGGGATCTACGAGCAGTACTTC
14	TRBJ1-1	TRBV5-6	NA	NA	CASSFKRGEGSAFF	TGTGCCAGCAGCTTCAAACGGGGTGAGGGATCTGCTTTCTTT
15	TRBJ1-1	TRBV10-2	NA	NA	CASSELRVGNTEAFF	TGCGCCAGCAGTGAGCTCAGGGTCGGGAACACTGAAGCTTTCTTT
13	TRBJ2-7	TRBV5-1	NA	NA	CASSSETGYEQYF	TGCGCCAGCAGCTCCGAGACAGGCTACGAGCAGTACTTC
14	TRBJ2-3	TRBV7-9	TRBD2	NA	CASSLGTTGDTQYF	TGTGCCAGCAGCTTGGGGACTACGGGAGATACGCAGTATTTT
13	TRBJ2-1	TRBV19	NA	NA	CASGPQGYNEQFF	TGTGCCAGTGGCCCCCAGGGTTACAATGAGCAGTTCTTC
15	TRBJ2-2	TRBV7-6	NA	NA	CASSLALAITGELFF	TGTGCCAGCAGCTTAGCGCTCGCTATCACCGGGGAGCTGTTTTTT
12	TRBJ2-1	TRBV14	NA	NA	CASSPLGNEQFF	TGTGCCAGCAGCCCCCTAGGAAATGAGCAGTTCTTC
17	TRBJ2-5	TRBV28	TRBD2	few	CASSLSASGSLQETQYF	TGTGCCAGCAGTTTATCGGCTAGCGGGTCCTTACAAGAGACCCAGTACTTC
14	TRBJ1-1	TRBV5-6	NA	few	CASSRTALYTEAFF	TGTGCCAGCAGCCGTACAGCCCTGTACACTGAAGCTTTCTTT
18	TRBJ2-1	TRBV30	NA	NA	CAWSGLAKAYSVVNEQFF	TGTGCCTGGAGTGGTCTAGCCAAGGCCTATTCGGTCGTCAATGAGCAGTTCTTC
17	TRBJ2-7	TRBV19	TRBD2	NA	CASSIGGTSGSAYEQYF	TGTGCCAGTAGTATAGGGGGGACTAGCGGGAGCGCCTACGAGCAGTACTTC
13	TRBJ2-5	TRBV7-9	TRBD1	NA	CASEAGGSETQYF	TGTGCCAGTGAGGCAGGGGGCTCGGAGACCCAGTACTTC
13	TRBJ2-1	TRBV27	NA	few	CASSYQGGNEQFF	TGTGCCAGCAGTTATCAGGGTGGGAATGAGCAGTTCTTC
14	TRBJ2-7	TRBV5-1	NA	once	CASIIRGNAYEQYF	TGCGCCAGCATTATTCGCGGGAACGCCTACGAGCAGTACTTC
12	TRBJ1-2	TRBV7-9	TRBD1	NA	CASSLTGGGYTF	TGTGCCAGCAGCTTAACAGGGGGAGGCTACACCTTC
14	TRBJ2-7	TRBV11-2	TRBD1	NA	CASSLQDRGYEQYF	TGTGCCAGCAGCTTACAGGACAGGGGCTACGAGCAGTACTTC
15	TRBJ2-7	TRBV7-2	TRBD2	NA	CASSFSGRGSYEQYF	TGTGCCAGCAGCTTTAGCGGGAGGGGCTCCTACGAGCAGTACTTC
14	TRBJ2-1	TRBV2	NA	NA	CASSEIRVVPEQFF	TGTGCCAGCAGTGAAATCAGGGTGGTTCCTGAGCAGTTCTTC
14	TRBJ1-6	TRBV6-6	NA	NA	CASSPRDNNSPLHF	TGTGCCAGCAGCCCCCGGGATAATAATTCACCCCTCCACTTT
13	TRBJ2-5	TRBV10-1	NA	NA	CASWRAYQETQYF	TGCGCCAGTTGGAGGGCTTACCAAGAGACCCAGTACTTC
19	TRBJ1-5	TRBV6-1	TRBD1	NA	CASSEGRFTGGSSNQPQHF	TGTGCCAGCAGTGAAGGGAGGTTCACAGGGGGTTCTAGCAATCAGCCCCAGCATTTT
15	TRBJ2-3	TRBV18	NA	once	CASSPQNRDTDTQYF	TGTGCCAGCTCACCACAGAACAGAGACACAGATACGCAGTATTTT
16	TRBJ1-2	TRBV4-1	TRBD1	NA	CASSVPQGGGLYGYTF	TGCGCCAGCAGCGTACCACAGGGGGGCGGGCTCTATGGCTACACCTTC
14	TRBJ1-5	TRBV5-6	NA	NA	CASSLLQENQPQHF	TGTGCCAGCAGCTTGTTACAGGAGAATCAGCCCCAGCATTTT
18	TRBJ2-5	TRBV7-6	TRBD2	NA	CASSPPLGLAGGQETQYF	TGTGCCAGCAGCCCCCCCTTAGGACTAGCGGGGGGTCAAGAGACCCAGTACTTC
13	TRBJ2-5	TRBV5-8	NA	NA	CATEQGLRETQYF	TGTGCCACCGAGCAGGGTTTGAGAGAGACCCAGTACTTC
15	TRBJ1-5	TRBV6-5	NA	few	CASTVIRQGNQPQHF	TGTGCCAGCACTGTAATTCGCCAGGGGAATCAGCCCCAGCATTTT
12	TRBJ1-1	TRBV30	NA	NA	CAWSVRGAEAFF	TGTGCCTGGAGTGTCCGGGGTGCTGAAGCTTTCTTT
14	TRBJ1-5	TRBV18	NA	NA	CASSQGHSNQPQHF	TGTGCCAGCTCCCAGGGACATAGCAATCAGCCCCAGCATTTT
14	TRBJ1-2	TRBV3-1/TRBV3-2	TRBD1	NA	CASSQTGTVNGYTF	TGTGCCAGCAGTCAGACCGGGACAGTTAATGGCTACACCTTC
13	TRBJ1-1	TRBV13	NA	NA	CASSFYVGGEAFF	TGTGCCAGCAGCTTTTACGTGGGGGGTGAAGCTTTCTTT
13	TRBJ1-2	TRBV13	NA	NA	CASSVRDSYGYTF	TGTGCCAGCAGCGTCCGGGACTCCTATGGCTACACCTTC
14	TRBJ2-1	TRBV6-5	NA	NA	CASSRTRQPNEQFF	TGTGCCAGCAGTCGTACACGACAGCCCAATGAGCAGTTCTTC
15	TRBJ1-5	TRBV27	NA	NA	CASSLKFQGRQPQHF	TGTGCCAGCAGTTTAAAGTTCCAGGGGCGTCAGCCCCAGCATTTT
16	TRBJ2-6	TRBV6-5	NA	NA	CASSYTIGGGANVLTF	TGTGCCAGCAGTTACACGATCGGCGGTGGGGCCAACGTCCTGACTTTC
14	TRBJ1-2	TRBV6-5	TRBD1	NA	CASRPDRGRGGYTF	TGTGCCAGCAGGCCGGACAGGGGGCGAGGCGGCTACACCTTC
15	TRBJ2-1	TRBV6-5	NA	NA	CASSYSGGEGNEQFF	TGTGCCAGCAGTTACTCTGGAGGGGAAGGCAATGAGCAGTTCTTC
15	TRBJ2-5	TRBV10-2	NA	once	CASSTSRGARETQYF	TGCGCCAGCAGCACATCCCGGGGGGCCAGGGAGACCCAGTACTTC
15	TRBJ2-7	TRBV27	NA	NA	CASSLGTPGGYEQYF	TGTGCCAGCAGTTTAGGGACACCCGGGGGGTACGAGCAGTACTTC
15	TRBJ1-1	TRBV14	NA	NA	CASSQGTAGNTEAFF	TGTGCCAGCAGCCAAGGGACAGCAGGAAACACTGAAGCTTTCTTT
16	TRBJ2-3	TRBV10-2	TRBD2	NA	CASSGPSGGFTDTQYF	TGCGCCAGCAGCGGGCCTAGCGGGGGATTCACAGATACGCAGTATTTT
16	TRBJ2-1	TRBV20-1	NA	once	CSASFLAATSYNEQFF	TGCAGTGCTAGTTTCTTAGCGGCCACCTCCTACAATGAGCAGTTCTTC
15	TRBJ1-5	TRBV7-2	NA	NA	CASSLALGPGQPQHF	TGTGCCAGCAGCTTAGCGCTAGGCCCTGGGCAGCCCCAGCATTTT